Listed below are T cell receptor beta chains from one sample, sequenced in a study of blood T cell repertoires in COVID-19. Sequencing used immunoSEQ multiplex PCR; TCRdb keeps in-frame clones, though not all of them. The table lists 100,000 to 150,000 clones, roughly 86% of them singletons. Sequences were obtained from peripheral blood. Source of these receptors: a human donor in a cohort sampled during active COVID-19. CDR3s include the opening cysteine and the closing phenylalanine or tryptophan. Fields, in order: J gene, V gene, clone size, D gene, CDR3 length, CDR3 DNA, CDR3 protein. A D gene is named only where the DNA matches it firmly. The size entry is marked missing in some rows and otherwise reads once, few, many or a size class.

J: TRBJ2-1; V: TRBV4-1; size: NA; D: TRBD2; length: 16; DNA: TGCGCCAGCAGCCAGTGGACTAGCGGGAGCTACAATGAGCAGTTCTTC; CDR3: CASSQWTSGSYNEQFF
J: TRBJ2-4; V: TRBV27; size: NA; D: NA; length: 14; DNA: TGTGCCAGCAGTTTACGGGGAAGCAAAAACATTCAGTACTTC; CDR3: CASSLRGSKNIQYF
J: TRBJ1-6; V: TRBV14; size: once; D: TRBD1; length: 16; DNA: TGTGCCAGCAGCCAACGAGGGGGCCCAGGAAGCTCACCCCTCCACTTT; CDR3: CASSQRGGPGSSPLHF
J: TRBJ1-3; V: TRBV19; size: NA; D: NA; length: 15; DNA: TGTGCCAGTAGTGTTGGCAGGGCCTCTGGAAACACCATATATTTT; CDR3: CASSVGRASGNTIYF
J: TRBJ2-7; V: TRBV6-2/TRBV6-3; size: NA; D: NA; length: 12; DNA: TGTGCCAGCAGTTCAACACCCTACGAGCAGTACTTC; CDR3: CASSSTPYEQYF
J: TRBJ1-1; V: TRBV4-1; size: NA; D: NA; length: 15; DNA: TGCGCCAGCAGCCTCAGTTTGACAGGGAACACTGAAGCTTTCTTT; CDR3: CASSLSLTGNTEAFF
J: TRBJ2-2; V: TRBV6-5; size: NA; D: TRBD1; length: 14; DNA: TGTGCCAGCAGGAGGGACAGGGTTACCGGGGAGCTGTTTTTT; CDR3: CASRRDRVTGELFF
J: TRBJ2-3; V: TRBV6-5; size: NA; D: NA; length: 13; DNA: TGTGCCAGCAGTTGGGACAATACAGATACGCAGTATTTT; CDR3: CASSWDNTDTQYF
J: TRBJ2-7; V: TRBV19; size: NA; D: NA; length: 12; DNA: TGTGCCAGTAGTATCGGTCCAGGCGAGCAGTACTTC; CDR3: CASSIGPGEQYF
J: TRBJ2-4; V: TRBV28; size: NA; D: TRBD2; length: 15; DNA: TGTGCCAGCAGTTTACTAGCGGCGAAACAAAACATTCAGTACTTC; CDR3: CASSLLAAKQNIQYF
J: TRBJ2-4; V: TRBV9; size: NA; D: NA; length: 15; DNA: TGTGCCAGCAGCGTAGGGTCTAGCGACCAAAACATTCAGTACTTC; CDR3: CASSVGSSDQNIQYF
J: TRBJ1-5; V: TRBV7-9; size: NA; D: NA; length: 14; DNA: TGTGCCAGCAGCCAAACACAGGCAAGTGAGCCCCAGCATTTT; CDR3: CASSQTQASEPQHF
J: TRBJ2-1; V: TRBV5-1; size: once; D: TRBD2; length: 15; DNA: TGCGCCAGCGAACCGGGACTAGCTGCCTACAATGAGCAGTTCTTC; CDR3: CASEPGLAAYNEQFF
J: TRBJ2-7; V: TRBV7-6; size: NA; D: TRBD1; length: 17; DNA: TGTGCCAGCAGCTTAGCCACCGGGACAGGGCCGACCTACGAGCAGTACTTC; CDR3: CASSLATGTGPTYEQYF
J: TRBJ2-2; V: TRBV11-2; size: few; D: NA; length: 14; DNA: TGTGCCAGCAGCTTAACAGGGACCACCGGGGAGCTGTTTTTT; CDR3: CASSLTGTTGELFF
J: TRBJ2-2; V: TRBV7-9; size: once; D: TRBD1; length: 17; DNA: TGTGCCAGCAGCAAAACGGGGACAGGGATAAACACCGGGGAGCTGTTTTTT; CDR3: CASSKTGTGINTGELFF
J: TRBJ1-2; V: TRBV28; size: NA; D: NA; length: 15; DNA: TGTGCCAGCAGTTTGGTTTTATTGAACAGGGTTGGCTACACCTTC; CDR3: CASSLVLLNRVGYTF
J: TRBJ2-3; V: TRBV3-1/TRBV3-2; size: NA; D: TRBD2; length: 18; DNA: TGTGCCAGCAGCCAAGTAGGGACTAGCGGCCTGAAGGGGGATACGCAGTATTTT; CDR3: CASSQVGTSGLKGDTQYF
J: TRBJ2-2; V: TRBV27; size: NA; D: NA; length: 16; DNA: TGTGCCAGCAGTCCATCCCGGACAGTTAACACCGGGGAGCTGTTTTTT; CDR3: CASSPSRTVNTGELFF
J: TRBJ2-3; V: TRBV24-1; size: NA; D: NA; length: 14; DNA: TGTGCCACCGGGGGAGCAGGGGCGACAGATACGCAGTATTTT; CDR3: CATGGAGATDTQYF
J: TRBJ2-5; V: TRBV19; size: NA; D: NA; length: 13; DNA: TGTGCCAGTAGTGAACGGGTGGAGGGAGTACAGTACTTC; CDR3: CASSERVEGVQYF
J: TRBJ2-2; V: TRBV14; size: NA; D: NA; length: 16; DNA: TGTGCCAGCAGCCAACGAACGGGCCAGGGCACCGGGGAGCTGTTTTTT; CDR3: CASSQRTGQGTGELFF
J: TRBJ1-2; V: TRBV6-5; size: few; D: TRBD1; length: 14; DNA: TGTGCCAGCAGTAAGAACAGGGGAAGCTATGGCTACACCTTC; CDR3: CASSKNRGSYGYTF
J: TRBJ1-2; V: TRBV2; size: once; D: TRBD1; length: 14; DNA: TGTGCCAGCAGAGCGGGACAGGGGGCGCATGGCTACACCTTC; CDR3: CASRAGQGAHGYTF
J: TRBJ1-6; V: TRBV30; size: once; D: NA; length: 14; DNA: TGTGCCTGGAGTGAAGCGGACGGATATTCACCCCTCCACTTT; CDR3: CAWSEADGYSPLHF
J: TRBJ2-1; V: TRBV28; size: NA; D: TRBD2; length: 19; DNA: TGTGCCAGCAGTTTTGACCCGGGACTAGCGGGAGTCTCCTACAATGAGCAGTTCTTC; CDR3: CASSFDPGLAGVSYNEQFF
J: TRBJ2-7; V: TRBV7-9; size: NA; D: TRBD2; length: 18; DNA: TGTGCCAGCAGCCTCGGACCCGGAGCGGAGCGGGAGTCATACGAGCAGTACTTC; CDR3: CASSLGPGAERESYEQYF
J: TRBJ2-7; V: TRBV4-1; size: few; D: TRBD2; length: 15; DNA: TGCGCCAGCAGCCAGGACGAGCGGGAGCCCTACGAGCAGTACTTC; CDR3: CASSQDEREPYEQYF